The TCR beta chain described here comes from a study of cytotoxic CD8 clonotypes in ibrutinib-treated CLL. Using immunoSEQ multiplex PCR, the repertoire was profiled, and TCRdb retains in-frame clones only, with some absent. Of about 300,000 clones in the sample, roughly 76% were seen once. Germline loops: CDR1 WSHSY, CDR2 SAAADI. Trimming cost V 4 bases and J 8 bases, with 17 bases left between them. The CDR3 runs to 14 residues. The rearrangement links TRBV10-2 to TRBJ1-1; D may be TRBD1 (6 bases). The receptor's source is a human donor with chronic lymphocytic leukemia. The source material was PBMCs, sampled at disease progression, from a patient treated with ibrutinib. CDR3 nucleotides: TGCGCCAGCAGTGGAGACAGGTCCACACCCGAAGCTTTCTTT. As protein: CASSGDRSTPEAFF.